What follows is one TCR beta chain and its context. The data originate from a study of shared clonotypes between healthy human individuals. The CDR3 is made up of 16 amino acids. Germline V gene data show CDR1 as MNHEY and CDR2 as SVGAGI. Trimming took off 0 bases at V and 0 bases at J, with 9 bases between the two ends. Libraries were prepared by immunoSEQ multiplex PCR; TCRdb keeps only in-frame clonotypes and omits some of them. The profile shows roughly 2 million clones, approximately 95% of them singletons. This sequence originates from a man between 18 and 29 years old in good health. Sequencing was performed on naive CD4+ T cells sorted from blood. Subset noted: CD45RA+ positively selected. V is TRBV6-5 and J is TRBJ2-1; D is ambiguous. The CDR3 here is CASSYSPAPSYNEQFF. The CDR3 DNA follows: TGTGCCAGCAGTTACTCGCCAGCGCCCTCCTACAATGAGCAGTTCTTC.